This paragraph reports one TCR beta chain. The CDR3 is made up of 15 amino acids. The ends lost 2 bases at V and 4 bases at J; junction bases unmatched: 3. Germline V gene sequence: CDR1 SGDLS, CDR2 YYNGEE. The data were obtained in a study of cytomegalovirus exposure and HLA in healthy donors. Study background: One earlier analysis, a look at 150 million to 200 million T cells, found roughly 110 million unique TCR beta sequences.

The PCR used 60 Vbeta and 13 Jbeta primers. Sequencing was performed with immunoSEQ multiplex PCR; in TCRdb, only in-frame clones are kept and a portion is missing. Among around 150,000 clones, roughly 80% were seen once, and the ten largest hold just under 5%. The chain recombines TRBV9 with TRBJ1-3; 10 nucleotides align to TRBD1. This TCR was recovered from a male donor in good health and CMV-seronegative. Sequencing was carried out using PBMCs. This CDR3 reads CASSVDRGLGNTIYF. In DNA form, the CDR3 reads TGTGCCAGCAGCGTTGACAGGGGGCTAGGAAACACCATATATTTT.